This TCR beta chain was retrieved from a study of identical twins. The study's findings and limits: Out-of-frame alpha sequences shared between twins exhibited an excess of low generation probability. The study drew conclusions from cross-sectional statistical analysis, not from following the same donors.

About this clonotype: Its antigen is unidentified.

The CDR3 extends over 14 amino acids. Between the trimmed V and J ends, which lost 11 bases and 1 base, there was a span of 17 bases. TCRdb recomputed calls from the 5' RACE reads with MiXCR, one row per CDR3 protein. Of approximately 490,000 distinct CDR3 sequences detected, around 22% appear once; the ten largest clones hold approximately 0.52%. These data were also reused for a study on yellow fever vaccine responses in identical twins.

The chain recombines TRBV12-3 or TRBV12-4 with TRBJ1-1; D possibly corresponds to TRBD1 (5 bases). The receptor was isolated from a woman between 18 and 30 years old in good health. Sequencing was performed on CD4+ T cells sorted from blood. The CDR3 DNA follows: TGTGCCCGCGACCAGCGGGGACCGAACACTGAAGCTTTCTTT. It codes for CARDQRGPNTEAFF.